This TCR beta chain was sequenced for a study of spatial heterogeneity in lung cancer. Time point noted: sample taken at primary tumor resection. The J segment lost 0 bases and the V segment lost 3 bases, leaving 9 bases of the junction unmatched. The germline V gene encodes CDR1 DFQATT and CDR2 SNEGSKA (reference sequence). The CDR3 totals 16 residues. General study results and limits: Within tumors, counts of expanded alpha and beta TCRs tracked tumor mutation counts.

A remark on this clonotype: No antigen is known for it.

MiXCR, applied by TCRdb to the 5' RACE reads, yields one record per CDR3 protein. This table has about 1,500 distinct CDR3 sequences, 9.5% to 15% appearing once. The V call is TRBV20-1, the J call TRBJ1-1; TRBD1 aligns across 8 bases. The receptor was isolated from a male donor with early-stage non-small cell lung cancer. The material sequenced was lung tumor tissue, taken at surgery. This CDR3 reads CSARYNRGRMNTEAFF. The CDR3, as DNA: TGCAGTGCTAGGTATAACAGGGGGAGAATGAACACTGAAGCTTTCTTT.